These 13 T cell receptor beta chains share one sample of origin, sequenced in a study of shared clonotypes between healthy human individuals. Clones were read by immunoSEQ multiplex PCR, and TCRdb kept only the in-frame ones, dropping some. The sample carries a few million clones, under 97% recorded once. The specimen was naive CD4+ T cells sorted from blood. Documented subset: CD45RA+ positively selected. The source of these receptors is a man aged 18 to 35 in good health.

This chain links TRBV5-1 with TRBJ1-4; 7 bases agree with TRBD1. This CDR3 has 15 amino acids. Germline values: CDR1 SGHRS, CDR2 YFSETQ. The V gene end was trimmed by 4 bases and the J gene end by 0 bases; junction bases not matched to a gene: 3. The CDR3 sequence is CASSLTGPTNEKLFF. CDR3 in DNA: TGCGCCAGCAGCCTGACAGGGCCAACTAATGAAAAACTGTTTTTT.

This chain uses TRBV28 with TRBJ1-2; maybe TRBD1 (6 bases). This CDR3 comprises 15 residues. Trimming shortened V by 4 bases and J by 3 bases, and 15 bases separated the two germline ends. CDR1 is MDHEN and CDR2 is SYDVKM in the germline V gene. CDR3 nucleotides: TGTGCCAGCAGTTCTCAGGGGCCCGAAGACTATGGCTACACCTTC. It codes for CASSSQGPEDYGYTF.

J is TRBJ1-2 and V is TRBV30; 12 bases are a match to TRBD1. The germline CDR1 and CDR2 sequences are GTSNPN and SVGIG (reference sequence). CDR3 length: 15 residues. The V segment lost 4 bases and the J segment 5 bases; nucleotides outside the gene matches: 8. Here the CDR3 reads CAWIGTGGLSYGYTF. CDR3 coding DNA: TGTGCCTGGATCGGGACAGGGGGCCTATCTTATGGCTACACCTTC.

This clone was picked up one time. The chain couples TRBV15 to TRBJ1-6, with TRBD1 as a possible D gene (6 bases). V lost 1 base and J lost 6, with 10 bases in between. CDR1 is LNHNV and CDR2 is YYDKDF in the germline V gene (reference sequence). The CDR3 loop spans 15 amino acids. CDR3 protein: CATSRAQGTNSPLHF. The DNA of the CDR3 is TGTGCCACCAGCAGAGCGCAGGGGACTAATTCACCCCTCCACTTT.

The chain employs TRBV2 and TRBJ2-3; 11 bases fit TRBD1. This CDR3 has 14 amino acids. Germline trimming cut 6 bases from V and 6 bases from J; bases unmatched to any gene: 5. CDR1 and CDR2 (germline): SNHLY, FYNNEI. CDR3 sequence reads: CASRGDRGYDTQYF. CDR3 sequence (DNA): TGTGCCAGCAGAGGGGACAGGGGGTATGATACGCAGTATTTT.

The CDR3 spells CAWSVRRDINQPQHF. The DNA for the CDR3 is TGTGCCTGGAGTGTAAGACGGGACATCAATCAGCCCCAGCATTTT. The chain combines TRBV30 with TRBJ1-5; a weak D match, TRBD1 (6 bases). Trimming shortened V by 0 bases and J by 3 bases, and 12 bases separated the two germline ends. Germline loops: CDR1 GTSNPN, CDR2 SVGIG (reference sequence). The CDR3 consists of 15 residues. Based on the CDR3 plus reference TRBV30 and TRBJ1-5, the full variable domain is SQTIHQWPATLVQPVGSPLSLECTVEGTSNPNLYWYRQAAGRGLQLLFYSVGIGQISSEVPQNLSASRPQDRQFILSSKKLLLSDSGFYLCAWSVRRDINQPQHFGDGTRLSIL.

J is TRBJ1-6 and V is TRBV9, with a possible D match to TRBD1 (5 bases). V lost 0 bases, J lost 8 bases, and 12 bases lay in between. CDR1 is SGDLS and CDR2 is YYNGEE in the germline V gene. The CDR3 length is 15 residues. The CDR3 protein is CASSVASGTDSPLHF. The CDR3 DNA reads TGTGCCAGCAGCGTAGCGTCAGGGACTGATTCACCCCTCCACTTT.

The rearrangement joins TRBV18 to TRBJ2-5; the D is unclear. The CDR3 totals 17 residues. Germline lookup yields CDR1 KGHSH and CDR2 LQKENI. Trimming shortened V by 1 base and J by 3 bases, and 18 bases separated the two germline ends. This chain's CDR3 is CASSPRFRQESKETQYF. Written as DNA, the CDR3 is TGTGCCAGCTCACCACGGTTTCGGCAGGAGTCAAAAGAGACCCAGTACTTC.

V and J are TRBV28 and TRBJ2-5, with TRBD1 matching over 7 bases. Germline V gene sequence: CDR1 MDHEN, CDR2 SYDVKM. The CDR3 length is 15 residues. Losses at the gene ends were 0 bases for V and 0 bases for J; bases not matched to a gene: 1. The CDR3 protein is CASSLWTGYQETQYF. The CDR3 DNA reads TGTGCCAGCAGTTTATGGACAGGGTACCAAGAGACCCAGTACTTC.

The chain combines TRBV30 with TRBJ1-1; TRBD1 agrees at 9 bases. The CDR3 sequence is 16 residues long. V shed 4 bases and J 0 bases; nucleotides not matched to a gene: 9. CDR1 is GTSNPN and CDR2 is SVGIG in the germline V gene (reference sequence). The CDR3 DNA is TGTGCCTGGACCAGGGGGACAGGGAACATGAACACTGAAGCTTTCTTT. As protein: CAWTRGTGNMNTEAFF. The entire variable domain, with the rest obtained from reference TRBV30 and TRBJ1-1, is as follows: SQTIHQWPATLVQPVGSPLSLECTVEGTSNPNLYWYRQAAGRGLQLLFYSVGIGQISSEVPQNLSASRPQDRQFILSSKKLLLSDSGFYLCAWTRGTGNMNTEAFFGQGTRLTVV.

Only a few counts were recorded for this clone. J is TRBJ1-6 and V is TRBV7-9; D not certain. The CDR3 spans 14 residues. Germline V gene sequence: CDR1 SEHNR, CDR2 FQNEAQ (reference sequence). Trimming left V 5 bases short and J 10 bases short, with 15 bases between. Written as DNA, the CDR3 is TGTGCCAGCAGCCGAACAGAAAATATGTCACCCCTCCACTTT. Translation gives CASSRTENMSPLHF. The full variable domain, rest sourced from reference TRBV7-9 and TRBJ1-6, is DTGVSQNPRHKITKRGQNVTFRCDPISEHNRLYWYRQTLGQGPEFLTYFQNEAQLEKSRLLSDRFSAERPKGSFSTLEIQRTEQGDSAMYLCASSRTENMSPLHFGNGTRLTVT.

The CDR3 protein is CAISSRADYEQYF. CDR3 coding DNA: TGTGCCATCAGTAGCAGGGCGGACTACGAGCAGTACTTC. The V and J genes are TRBV10-3 and TRBJ2-7, with D tentatively TRBD1 (5 bases). This CDR3 contains 13 residues. From germline, CDR1 is ENHRY and CDR2 SYGVKD. Trimming shortened V by 5 bases and J by 3 bases, and 11 bases separated the two germline ends.

Of note for this clone: Within the sample, other DNA sequences also encode this same CDR3. The chain links TRBV2 to TRBJ2-3; TRBD2 is a possible D gene (6 bases). Germline loops: CDR1 SNHLY, CDR2 FYNNEI. V dropped 4 bases and J dropped 2 bases, with 13 bases sitting between them. The CDR3 is 15 amino acids. In DNA, the CDR3 is TGTGCCAGCAGTGGCCAGGCGGGGTCCACAGATACGCAGTATTTT. Amino acids: CASSGQAGSTDTQYF.